This T cell receptor (beta chain) was recorded in a study of blood T cell repertoires in COVID-19 (dated by TCRdb to between 2020 and 2021). Context from the whole study: Samples from collaborators originated in the United States, Italy and Spain and spanned both the acute and convalescent phases of COVID-19. The samples were drawn from two sources: the first 160 participants of the ongoing ImmuneRACE study, and 1,000 to 1,500 subjects contributed by 6 global collaborators. Where HLA class I and class II types were available, the types were taken from metadata supplied by the sample provider, not from assay-based typing. The dataset comprised deeply sampled blood TCRbeta repertoires from subjects exposed to, actively infected with, or recovered from COVID-19. The sample metadata nearly always contained a de-identified subject ID, COVID-19 status, age in years and sex. The repertoires were released in a freely available public database intended as a resource for research on the immune response to SARS-CoV-2. The material from the prospective study consisted of cDNA or gDNA derived from T cells, B-cell-depleted T cells, or PBMCs. The paper as a whole reports these results and caveats: Clinical and demographic metadata were provided uncurated, with the amount varying by source and participant.

Each collaborating institution followed its own protocols to collect whole blood in K2EDTA tubes. For TCRbeta analysis, collaborators shipped samples as frozen whole blood, isolated PBMCs, or DNA extracted from either of those sample types. The germline V gene specifies SGDLS as CDR1 and YYNGEE as CDR2. The junction shows trimming of 1 base on V and 3 bases on J, plus 10 bases between the germline ends. From its cysteine to its phenylalanine, the CDR3 spans 14 amino acids. Solely the CDR3 DNA is kept, with 42 bases framed from the first base. To note about this clone: Its cognate antigen has yet to be identified. No base-level quality is on record; no much larger clone is a single base apart.

The immunoSEQ Assay, a bias-controlled multiplex PCR, was used to amplify TCRbeta CDR3 regions from genomic DNA. Regarding the original processing steps: The number of nucleated cells in each sample was estimated from the amplification of reference gene primers within the assay. To quantify the absolute abundance of each unique TCRbeta CDR3 rearrangement, sequence reads were collapsed and filtered. Productive Simpson clonality was computed per sample as the square root of Simpson's diversity index over productive rearrangements. Held by TCRdb, this immuneACCESS table contains in-frame sequences only and omits some clones. Under half of the omission traces to an unresolved V gene where checked; the cause of the rest is unknown. The V and J calls and clone size come from that table; D and trimming were worked out from the DNA. This sample comprises approximately 170,000 clones, 82% of them detected only once. The top ten hold 10% to 13% of the sample.

Sample: peripheral blood. The chain uses TRBV9 and TRBJ1-1, with a weak D call of TRBD1 (5 bases match). The receptor's source is a woman aged 80 or over with active or convalescent COVID-19. The bases read TGTGCCAGCAGCGTAACTGACAGCCACACTGAAGCTTTCTTT. Its coded protein is CASSVTDSHTEAFF.